This TCR beta chain came from a study of T-cell memory formation after mild COVID-19. In the study overall: Across donors, TCR clusters were largely donor specific. The study's findings and limits: Clones shrinking from day 15 to 85 showed even CD4/CD8 mixes; later expanders tilted CD4+. Among CD4+ contracting clones, most were CM and EM, and CD8+ ones EMRA.

One entry per CDR3 protein results from TCRdb running MiXCR on the 5' RACE reads. The sample has about 200,000 distinct CDR3 sequences, approximately 16% seen once; the top ten hold roughly 2.4%. V lost 0 bases, J lost 1 base, and 11 bases stayed unmatched. The CDR3 loop spans 19 amino acids. CDR1 and CDR2 from the germline V gene are LGHNA and YSLEER. As concerns this clonotype: The antigen is not known.

Sequenced: PBMCs or a T cell subset sorted from them (not recorded which). This chain uses TRBV4-3 with TRBJ2-1; 8 bases line up with TRBD2. The origin of this receptor is an adult woman who had mild COVID-19 (a few samples of this study predate the infection). Cell type and time point are not known. CDR3 amino acids: CASSQDLTETSASYNEQFF. CDR3 coding DNA: TGCGCCAGCAGCCAAGATCTAACCGAGACTAGCGCTTCCTACAATGAGCAGTTCTTC.